Sequencing of this TCR beta chain was carried out in a study of T cell changes during pregnancy in multiple sclerosis. In germline, CDR1 is MNHNY, CDR2 SVGAGI (reference sequence). This CDR3 comprises 14 residues. Trimming left V 2 bases short and J 2 bases short, with 7 bases between. Sequencing was performed with immunoSEQ multiplex PCR; in TCRdb, only in-frame clones are kept and a portion is missing. The repertoire consists of approximately 80,000 clones, with 93% occurring once and the leading ten covering around 0.7%. The rearrangement joins TRBV6-6 to TRBJ1-5; D not resolved. The TCR comes from a female donor in good health, enrolled as a control in a pregnancy study. The sequenced sample was peripheral blood, obtained in the second trimester of pregnancy. CDR3 coding DNA: TGTGCCAGCAGTTACCCCGAGGGCAATCAGCCCCAGCATTTT. Translating it yields CASSYPEGNQPQHF.